The 6 T cell receptor beta chains below all came from one sample that was sequenced in a study of blood T cell repertoires in COVID-19. The repertoire was sequenced with immunoSEQ multiplex PCR; TCRdb's copy has only in-frame clones and lacks some. The sample shows 150,000 or so clones, 79% of them seen only once. The sample was peripheral blood. The receptors shown here come from a woman between 55 and 75 years old with COVID-19, enrolled during active disease.

This clone was recorded only once. The chain couples TRBV11-2 to TRBJ2-3; 14 bases fit TRBD2. The CDR3 totals 17 residues. Germline CDR1 and CDR2: SGHAT and FQNNGV. J gave up 5 bases and V 5 bases, and 9 bases lay outside the gene matches. DNA of the CDR3: TGTGCCAGCAGCGACGGGACTAGCGGGAGCATAGGAGATACGCAGTATTTT. It specifies CASSDGTSGSIGDTQYF.

This clone was recorded once. The rearrangement links TRBV27 to TRBJ1-1; 9 nucleotides line up with TRBD1. Trimming took 4 bases from V and 5 from J; bases not matched to a gene: 8. The length of the CDR3 is 15 residues. From germline, CDR1 is MNHEY and CDR2 SMNVEV (reference sequence). The CDR3 reads CASSSGTGRQTEAFF. As DNA, the CDR3 is TGTGCCAGCAGTTCCGGGACAGGGAGGCAGACTGAAGCTTTCTTT.

In this sample, this clone turned up a few times. The chain is built from TRBV5-5 and TRBJ2-1, with 7 bases that match TRBD2. Trimming removed 7 bases from V and 5 bases from J; junction bases left unmatched: 12. The germline gives CDR1 SGHKS, CDR2 YYEKEE (reference sequence). The CDR3 is 15 residues long. The CDR3 protein is CASRPSGGGDNEQFF. For the CDR3, the DNA is TGTGCCAGCCGCCCATCCGGGGGAGGGGACAATGAGCAGTTCTTC.

CDR3 protein: CSVQGLRGNYGYTF. In DNA form, the CDR3 reads TGCAGCGTCCAAGGACTAAGGGGCAACTATGGCTACACCTTC. The rearrangement links TRBV29-1 to TRBJ1-2; D is perhaps TRBD1 (5 bases). This CDR3 has 14 residues. V gave up 6 bases and J gave up 2 bases, with 16 bases separating them. CDR1 is SQVTM, CDR2 ANQGSEA, per germline.

This chain uses TRBV11-2 with TRBJ1-5; no reliable D call. The length of the CDR3 is 13 residues. V was shortened by 3 bases and J by 2 bases, with 5 bases between the two germline ends. Germline V lookup: CDR1 SGHAT, CDR2 FQNNGV. Written as DNA, the CDR3 is TGTGCCAGCAGCTTTGCGGGCAATCAGCCCCAGCATTTT. Residues: CASSFAGNQPQHF.

CDR3 DNA: TGTGCCACCAGTGACCCTATGACAGGGGTAAGTTCACCCCTCCACTTT. Translation gives CATSDPMTGVSSPLHF. The J gene is TRBJ1-6, the V gene TRBV24-1; TRBD1 aligns across 8 bases. Trimming removed 4 bases from V and 9 bases from J; junction bases left unmatched: 10. Germline V gene lookup returns CDR1 KGHDR and CDR2 SFDVKD. The CDR3 spans 16 residues.